This T cell receptor beta chain was retrieved from a study of identifying expanded T cells in peripheral blood. CDR3 length equals 14 residues. J was trimmed by 2 bases and V by 2 bases; bases with no gene match: 3. The germline gives CDR1 SGHDT, CDR2 YYEEEE. The data were produced by immunoSEQ multiplex PCR, yet TCRdb's version contains in-frame clones alone and is incomplete. This sample carries over 90,000 clones, about nine tenths of them seen once, and the ten largest clones take 13% to 15%. Sequencing used blood. This chain joins TRBV5-6 and TRBJ1-1; 7 positions match TRBD1. This clonotype originated in a person aged 18 to 70 in good health. CDR3: CASSLWDSNTEAFF. Here the CDR3 DNA reads TGTGCCAGCAGCTTATGGGACAGCAACACTGAAGCTTTCTTT.